This TCR beta chain was obtained from a study of blood T cell repertoires in COVID-19. Across the study: There were acute and convalescent COVID-19 samples, and they came from the United States, Italy and Spain. T cells, B-cell-depleted T cells, or PBMCs supplied cDNA or gDNA.

Original data processing: Researchers report that nucleated cell counts were estimated from reference gene primer amplification. TCRdb's copy holds only in-frame clones and misses some; the assay was immunoSEQ multiplex PCR. That table furnishes V, J and clone size, whereas the DNA furnished D and trimming. The sample consists of some 27,000 clones, around 90% of them appearing once. Sample: peripheral blood. The TCR originated in a man in his forties or fifties with active COVID-19.

The CDR3 DNA sequence: TGCGCCAGCAGCCAAGATCGTTTCCTAGCGGGTGACAATGAGCAGTTCTTC. Translated: CASSQDRFLAGDNEQFF. The rearrangement uses TRBV4-3 and TRBJ2-1; 8 bases line up with TRBD2. Germline CDR1 is LGHNA and CDR2 is YSLEER. This CDR3 has 17 residues. The V gene end was trimmed by 0 bases and the J gene end by 5 bases; junction bases not matched to a gene: 9.